These 7 T cell receptor beta chains share one sample of origin, sequenced in a study of blood T cell repertoires in COVID-19. The assay was immunoSEQ multiplex PCR, and TCRdb's table has in-frame clones only and misses some. The sample lists about 270,000 clones, about 87% occurring once. Source material: peripheral blood. The receptor source for this set is a man in his sixties who had recovered from COVID-19.

This chain connects TRBV29-1 to TRBJ2-5, with TRBD1 matching 8 bases. Losses at the gene ends were 1 base for V and 1 base for J; bases not matched to a gene: 2. The CDR3 has 14 amino acids. Germline assignment: CDR1 SQVTM and CDR2 ANQGSEA. CDR3 DNA sequence: TGCAGCGTTGAAGGCGGGACAGGCCAAGAGACCCAGTACTTC. Translated: CSVEGGTGQETQYF.

The J gene is TRBJ2-7, the V gene TRBV7-2; D gene ambiguous. This CDR3 is 12 amino acids long. V lost 8 bases and J lost 3, with 11 bases in between. Germline CDR1 SGHTA, CDR2 FQGNSA. This chain's CDR3 is CASSAGSYEQYF. The CDR3 nucleotides are TGTGCCAGCTCCGCAGGAAGCTACGAGCAGTACTTC.

The V and J genes are TRBV6-5 and TRBJ1-4; no definite D call. Trimming removed 8 bases from V and 5 bases from J, with 15 bases in between. This CDR3 region has 14 residues. Germline assignment: CDR1 MNHEY and CDR2 SVGAGI. The CDR3 DNA is TGTGCCAGCCGGAGGACTGCCCCAAATGAAAAACTGTTTTTT. Translation: CASRRTAPNEKLFF.

The gene calls are TRBV12-3 or TRBV12-4 and TRBJ1-2; 9 bases fit TRBD1. The CDR3 has 12 amino acids. V shed 5 bases and J 5 bases; nucleotides not matched to a gene: 0. The chain's CDR3 is CASSDRGYGYTF. DNA for the CDR3: TGTGCCAGCAGTGACAGGGGGTATGGCTACACCTTC.

The rearrangement joins TRBV12-3 or TRBV12-4 to TRBJ2-1; D gene unclear. V dropped 8 bases and J dropped 9 bases, with 11 bases sitting between them. This CDR3 is built from 11 residues. The CDR3 protein is CASVIRSEQFF. CDR3 DNA: TGTGCCAGCGTCATTAGGAGTGAGCAGTTCTTC.

The chain links TRBV30 to TRBJ1-4; a weak D match, TRBD1 (5 bases). V was trimmed by 4 bases and J by 10 bases, leaving 13 bases between them. CDR1 is GTSNPN, CDR2 SVGIG, per germline (reference sequence). The CDR3 extends over 12 amino acids. The CDR3 sequence: CAWTPGMGKLFF. The CDR3 DNA is TGTGCCTGGACGCCAGGGATGGGAAAACTGTTTTTT. The variable domain in full, with the rest retrieved from reference TRBV30 and TRBJ1-4, is SQTIHQWPATLVQPVGSPLSLECTVEGTSNPNLYWYRQAAGRGLQLLFYSVGIGQISSEVPQNLSASRPQDRQFILSSKKLLLSDSGFYLCAWTPGMGKLFFGSGTQLSVL.

The chain has TRBV19 and TRBJ2-3; 10 bases match TRBD2. The CDR3 has 14 residues. Trimming took 4 bases from V and 4 from J; bases not matched to a gene: 2. Germline CDR1 is LNHDA and CDR2 is SQIVND (reference sequence). The CDR3 DNA follows: TGTGCCAGTAGTAGACTAGCGGGCCCAGATACGCAGTATTTT. It codes for CASSRLAGPDTQYF. Based on the CDR3 plus reference TRBV19 and TRBJ2-3, the full variable domain is DGGITQSPKYLFRKEGQNVTLSCEQNLNHDAMYWYRQDPGQGLRLIYYSQIVNDFQKGDIAEGYSVSREKKESFPLTVTSAQKNPTAFYLCASSRLAGPDTQYFGPGTRLTVL.